The 19 T cell receptor beta chains in this list originate from one sample, sequenced in a study of T cells expressing NK-cell markers. Using the 5' RACE reads, TCRdb records one entry per CDR3 protein without DNA. Its table lists about 150,000 distinct CDR3 sequences. The specimen sequenced was blood T cells: a sorted CD56 or NKG2C T cell subset, CD4+ or CD8+ T cells, or bulk PBMC T cells (not recorded which). These receptors were obtained from a man between 18 and 69 years old in good health.

The rearrangement joins TRBV6-1 to TRBJ1-2. CDR1 and CDR2 (germline): MNHNS, SASEGT. This CDR3 has 12 residues. The CDR3 sequence is CASRDGYYGYTF.

This chain connects TRBV19 to TRBJ2-7; as DNA is missing, the TRBD1 call by TCRdb cannot be tested. The CDR3 is 15 residues long. Germline lookup yields CDR1 LNHDA and CDR2 SQIVND (reference sequence). The CDR3 sequence: CASSFGQGSYYEQYF.

The chain recombines TRBV7-9 with TRBJ2-5; as DNA is missing, the TRBD2 call by TCRdb cannot be tested. Germline V gene sequence: CDR1 SEHNR, CDR2 FQNEAQ (reference sequence). The CDR3 extends over 16 amino acids. The CDR3: CASSPSVLAGIETQYF.

The rearrangement joins TRBV4-1 to TRBJ1-2; the TRBD1 assignment by TCRdb is unverifiable without DNA. Per germline, CDR1 MGHRA and CDR2 YSYEKL. This CDR3 contains 14 residues. The CDR3 here is CASSQDGTDYGYTF.

J is TRBJ2-5 and V is TRBV7-9. CDR3 size: 15 residues. Germline V gives CDR1 SEHNR, CDR2 FQNEAQ (reference sequence). The CDR3 protein is CASSLAQGTGETQYF.

The V call is TRBV5-1, the J call TRBJ2-7; TCRdb's D gene call, TRBD1, goes unchecked for lack of DNA. Germline CDR1 and CDR2: SGHRS and YFSETQ. The CDR3 runs 14 residues. CDR3 loop: CASTPHPQSYEQYF.

The V gene is TRBV4-1, the J gene TRBJ2-1; checking the TCRdb D call of TRBD2 is not possible without DNA. Germline CDR1 reads MGHRA; CDR2 reads YSYEKL. This CDR3 region has 17 residues. CDR3 sequence reads: CASSQVVRRVIGNEQFF.

The V call is TRBV28, the J call TRBJ2-3; TCRdb designates TRBD1, a call that cannot be tested without DNA. The CDR3 is made up of 13 amino acids. Germline CDR1 reads MDHEN; CDR2 reads SYDVKM. CDR3 loop: CASGQGWIDTQYF.

V usage is TRBV24-1 and J usage is TRBJ2-5; no DNA is available, so the TRBD1 call from TCRdb remains unchecked. This CDR3 region has 15 residues. Germline CDR1 and CDR2: KGHDR and SFDVKD. CDR3 amino acids: CATSDGAGVQETQYF.

The CDR3 is CASSLFLGQGSEKLFF. V gene TRBV7-9 combines with J gene TRBJ1-4; the D gene TCRdb calls, TRBD1, cannot be checked with no DNA. CDR3 size: 16 residues. The germline gives CDR1 SEHNR, CDR2 FQNEAQ (reference sequence).

The rearrangement uses TRBV3-1 and TRBJ2-1; no DNA is available, so the TRBD2 call from TCRdb remains unchecked. CDR1 and CDR2 (germline): LGHDT, YNNKEL (reference sequence). The CDR3 contains 14 residues. The CDR3 here is CASSQDWPSVEQFF.

V and J are TRBV27 and TRBJ2-1; the TRBD2 assignment by TCRdb is unverifiable without DNA. The CDR3 consists of 15 residues. CDR1 is MNHEY and CDR2 is SMNVEV in the germline V gene (reference sequence). The CDR3 spells CASSQTSGGDNEQFF.

This chain joins TRBV20-1 and TRBJ2-5; TCRdb's assignment of TRBD1 cannot be checked, as there is no DNA. This CDR3 is built from 17 residues. In germline, CDR1 is DFQATT, CDR2 SNEGSKA (reference sequence). Here the CDR3 reads CSASSGLRGVVQETQYF.

The J gene is TRBJ2-3, the V gene TRBV9. Germline CDR1 is SGDLS and CDR2 is YYNGEE. The CDR3 runs 13 residues. The CDR3 is CASSPFSRNTQYF.

This chain connects TRBV5-4 to TRBJ2-3; the D call from TCRdb, TRBD1, cannot be confirmed without DNA. Per the germline V gene, CDR1 is SGHNT and CDR2 is YYREEE (reference sequence). The CDR3 covers 15 residues. This CDR3 reads CASSLSQGNTDTQYF. Together with reference TRBV5-4 and TRBJ2-3, the CDR3 gives the full variable domain: ETGVTQSPTHLIKTRGQQVTLRCSSQSGHNTVSWYQQALGQGPQFIFQYYREEENGRGNFPPRFSGLQFPNYSSELNVNALELDDSALYLCASSLSQGNTDTQYFGPGTRLTVL.

The V and J genes are TRBV6-4 and TRBJ2-3; checking the TCRdb D call of TRBD1 is not possible without DNA. CDR3 length equals 16 residues. CDR1 is MRHNA and CDR2 is SNTAGT in the germline V gene. The CDR3 loop is CASSDWFETGTDTQYF.

This rearrangement joins TRBV19 to TRBJ2-2; the TRBD2 assignment by TCRdb is unverifiable without DNA. Germline V gene lookup returns CDR1 LNHDA and CDR2 SQIVND (reference sequence). The CDR3 covers 15 residues. The CDR3 sequence: CASSELAWGTGELFF.

The chain carries TRBV28 and TRBJ2-7; TCRdb outputs TRBD1, but without DNA this stays unchecked. The germline V gene has CDR1 MDHEN and CDR2 SYDVKM. The length of the CDR3 is 14 residues. CDR3 amino acids: CASSVRDRSYEQYF.

The chain employs TRBV12-3 or TRBV12-4 and TRBJ1-1; TCRdb selects TRBD1, and the lack of DNA leaves this call unchecked. The CDR3 consists of 15 residues. CDR3: CASSLISTGNTEAFF.